This T cell receptor beta chain was found in a study of cytomegalovirus exposure and HLA in healthy donors. For this clone: Its matching antigen is unknown.

The donors gave bone marrow, and they were healthy. CDR3 length: 15 amino acids. V was trimmed by 0 bases and J by 1 base, leaving 8 bases between them. The germline gives CDR1 SGHRS, CDR2 YFSETQ. Study-wide results and caveats: Later, an analysis found that common viral pathogens appeared to be linked with several of the most significant clusters.

PCR was performed using 60 Vbeta and 13 Jbeta primers. Method: immunoSEQ multiplex PCR; TCRdb's copy keeps in-frame clones and lacks some. This sample carries approximately 85,000 clones, around 80% of them seen once, and the ten largest clones take 7.3%. The clonotype was recovered from a man between 25 and 39 years old in good health and CMV-seronegative. The genes are TRBV5-1 and TRBJ1-3; D is perhaps TRBD1 (6 bases). The specimen sequenced was PBMCs. For the CDR3, the DNA is TGCGCCAGCAGCTTGGGACAGGAGTCTGGAAACACCATATATTTT. Its translation is CASSLGQESGNTIYF.